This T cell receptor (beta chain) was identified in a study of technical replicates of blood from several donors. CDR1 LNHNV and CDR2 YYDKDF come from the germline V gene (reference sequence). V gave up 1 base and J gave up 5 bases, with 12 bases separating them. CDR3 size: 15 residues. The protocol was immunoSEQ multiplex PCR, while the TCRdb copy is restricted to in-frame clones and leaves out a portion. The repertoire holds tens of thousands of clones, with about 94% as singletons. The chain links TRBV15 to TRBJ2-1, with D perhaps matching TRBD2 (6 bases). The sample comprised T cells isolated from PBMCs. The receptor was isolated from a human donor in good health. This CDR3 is CATSRGSGEHNEQFF. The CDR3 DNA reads TGTGCCACCAGCAGAGGGTCGGGAGAACACAATGAGCAGTTCTTC.